The sequence of this T cell receptor beta chain was determined in a study of T cell repertoires in cytomegalovirus infection. Findings and caveats of the study: Clonotype analysis showed dominance of the ex vivo response by HLA-C-restricted CMV-specific TCR beta clonotypes.

V was clipped by 7 bases and J by 2 bases, with 9 bases between them. The CDR3 covers 12 residues. CDR1 and CDR2 from the germline V gene are DFQATT and SNEGSKA (reference sequence). TCRdb passed the reads through MiXCR, listing each CDR3 protein once. The sample has some 390,000 distinct CDR3 sequences, about a sixth seen once. With respect to this clonotype: Antigen specificity is unknown.

Sample: PBMCs. The clonotype comes from a human donor in good health (CMV status not recorded). Some clones in this sample may be carry-over from other donors' samples. This sequence joins TRBV20-1 and TRBJ2-4; D gene ambiguous. The CDR3 is CSGHHTKNIQYF. Written as DNA, the CDR3 is TGCAGTGGACATCATACCAAAAACATTCAGTACTTC.